This T cell receptor beta chain derives from a study of graft-versus-host responses after intestinal transplantation. About the study: Recipients were all induced with anti-thymocyte globulin, then given tacrolimus and steroids for 2 to 3 years.

Clones were read by immunoSEQ multiplex PCR, and TCRdb kept only the in-frame ones, dropping some. The profile shows some 3,500 clones, about 79% of them singletons. This CDR3 spans 13 amino acids. Between the trimmed V and J ends, which lost 8 bases and 0 bases, there was a span of 8 bases. Looked up from germline, CDR1 is MNHNS and CDR2 is SASEGT. The graft tissue was processed, and this released both intraepithelial and lamina propria lymphocytes. This clone turned up a few times. The receptor was derived from a human patient who received an intestinal transplant, so some T cells may come from the graft donor. Material: ileum tissue, obtained around 17 and 22 days after intestinal transplantation. The V call is TRBV6-1, the J call TRBJ1-5; D is unclear. Here the CDR3 reads CASRTDSNQPQHF. The CDR3 nucleotides are TGTGCCAGCCGGACGGATAGCAATCAGCCCCAGCATTTT.